This section outlines one T cell receptor (beta chain) sequence together with its context. The antigen is not known. This entry belongs to a study of early T cells in non-severe SARS-CoV-2 infection. Unique molecular identifier tags were affixed to discrete cDNA molecules. TCRdb reanalysed the 5' RACE reads using MiXCR and keeps one entry per CDR3 protein. The data hold tens of thousands of distinct CDR3 sequences, with roughly 5.7% observed a single time. Broader study findings: Private and CD4 specificities were missed by VDJdb matching, skewed to anti-spike CD8.

The CDR3 is 13 amino acids. Per the germline V gene, CDR1 is KGHSH and CDR2 is LQKENI. Trimming stripped 3 bases from V and 5 bases from J, with 11 bases between. This chain uses TRBV18 with TRBJ2-7; TRBD1 is a possible D gene (6 bases). The receptor was derived from an adult who was a healthcare worker with PCR-confirmed SARS-CoV-2 infection or an uninfected control (not recorded which). The sequenced sample was whole blood, obtained at baseline. Written as DNA, the CDR3 is TGTGCCAGCTCACCTAGACAGGACAACGAGCAGTACTTC. Translating it yields CASSPRQDNEQYF.